A selection of T cell receptor beta chains follows, all from one sample in a study of blood T cells in healthy people across ages. TCRdb called the 5' RACE reads again in MiXCR, with one record for every CDR3 protein. Seen here are 720,000 or so distinct CDR3 sequences, approximately 40% observed once, and the top ten hold around 30%. Sequenced: blood. These TCRs come from a man aged 80 or over in good health. Each CDR3 is given with its conserved first and last residue. D genes are given only for firm matches. Some rows have no size entry. The others give once, few or many, or a class for an expanded clone.

TRBV6-2/TRBV6-3	.	TRBJ2-7	TRBD1	TGTGCCAGCAGACGACAGGGGAGTATATACGAGCAGTACTTC	CASRRQGSIYEQYF
TRBV27	.	TRBJ2-3	.	TGTGCCAGCACCCAGTGGAACTCAGATACGCAGTATTTT	CASTQWNSDTQYF
TRBV5-1	.	TRBJ2-2	.	TGCGCCAGCAGCTCCGCGAAGGACCGAAACACCGGGGAGCTGTTTTTT	CASSSAKDRNTGELFF
TRBV4-3	many	TRBJ1-5	.	TGCGCCAGCAGCCAAGAATTGGCGGTGGGTCAGCCCCAGCATTTT	CASSQELAVGQPQHF
TRBV12-3/TRBV12-4	few	TRBJ2-7	.	TGTGCCAGCAGTTCATCAAACTCCCCCTACGAGCAGTACTTC	CASSSSNSPYEQYF
TRBV7-6	many	TRBJ2-7	TRBD1	TGTGCCAGCAGCTCGCTGACAGGGCTGCTGAACGAGCAGTACTTC	CASSSLTGLLNEQYF
TRBV20-1	few	TRBJ2-7	.	TGCAGTGCTAGCGAGCATAGGAGCTCCTACGAGCAGTACTTC	CSASEHRSSYEQYF
TRBV20-1	.	TRBJ1-2	.	TGCAGTGCTAGAGTTGAGGGTTGGGATGGCTACACCTTC	CSARVEGWDGYTF
TRBV7-2	few	TRBJ2-3	.	TGTGCCAGCAGCTTAATTGGGCCCAGTGGCACAGATACGCAGTATTTT	CASSLIGPSGTDTQYF
TRBV4-2	few	TRBJ2-7	TRBD2	TGTGCCAGCAGCCAAGAGGAGACTAGCGGGGTAAACGAGCAGTACTTC	CASSQEETSGVNEQYF
TRBV7-2	few	TRBJ1-6	.	TGTGCCAGCAGCTTTGGGAGCCGTACTAATTCACCCCTCCACTTT	CASSFGSRTNSPLHF
TRBV28	.	TRBJ2-7	TRBD2	TGTGCCAGCAGCCGTCTAGCGGGCTACTACGAGCAGTACTTC	CASSRLAGYYEQYF
TRBV6-2/TRBV6-3	.	TRBJ2-5	.	TGTGCCAGCAGTCCCCAGAAGGAGACCCAGTACTTC	CASSPQKETQYF
TRBV28	few	TRBJ2-5	TRBD2	TGTGCCAGCAGTTTTATCAGCGGGACGGGGACCCAGTACTTC	CASSFISGTGTQYF
TRBV6-2/TRBV6-3	few	TRBJ2-2	.	TGTGCCAGCAGAGCCGGGTTACGGACCGGGGAGCTGTTTTTT	CASRAGLRTGELFF
TRBV29-1	many	TRBJ1-5	.	TGCAGCGTTGGGCAGGGGATAAATCAGCCCCAGCATTTT	CSVGQGINQPQHF
TRBV4-3	.	TRBJ2-2	.	TGCGCCAGCAGCCAAGAATTCCCCGGGGAGCTGTTTTTT	CASSQEFPGELFF